One and the same sample provided the 4 T cell receptor beta chains below, sequenced in a study of blood T cell repertoires in COVID-19. The method was immunoSEQ multiplex PCR; TCRdb's version includes in-frame clones alone and lacks a portion of them. The repertoire includes 250,000 to 400,000 clones, around 86% of them detected once, and about 5% sits in the top ten. Sequenced sample: PBMCs or T cells enriched from blood (not recorded which). These receptors were collected from a man in his sixties who had recovered from COVID-19.

The J gene is TRBJ2-5, the V gene TRBV28, with TRBD2 matching over 11 bases. The CDR3 has 17 amino acids. Per germline, CDR1 MDHEN and CDR2 SYDVKM. J lost 1 base, V lost 2 bases, and 6 bases had no gene match. The CDR3 nucleotides are TGTGCCAGCAGTTTACCGAGACTAGCGGGGACCCAAGAGACCCAGTACTTC. Its protein product is CASSLPRLAGTQETQYF.

The chain carries TRBV7-9 and TRBJ1-6; 7 positions match TRBD1. The ends lost 7 bases at V and 8 bases at J; junction bases unmatched: 5. Per the germline V gene, CDR1 is SEHNR and CDR2 is FQNEAQ (reference sequence). The CDR3 covers 13 residues. CDR3 nucleotide sequence: TGTGCCAGCACTCGGGACAGCTATTCACCCCTCCACTTT. Translated, it gives CASTRDSYSPLHF.

This chain connects TRBV11-3 to TRBJ2-1, with TRBD2 as a possible D gene (6 bases). Trimming pared 1 base from V and 2 bases from J, leaving 6 bases between. The CDR3 contains 14 residues. The germline gives CDR1 SGHNT, CDR2 YENEEA. CDR3 nucleotide sequence: TGTGCCAGCAGCTTAGCGGGAGCCTACAATGAGCAGTTCTTC. The encoded protein is CASSLAGAYNEQFF.

The CDR3 here is CASTPGTTYNEQFF. Here the CDR3 DNA reads TGCGCCAGCACCCCCGGGACTACCTACAATGAGCAGTTCTTC. The chain is built from TRBV5-1 and TRBJ2-1; 7 bases match TRBD2. Germline CDR1 SGHRS, CDR2 YFSETQ. CDR3 size: 14 residues. Trimming at V came to 6 bases and at J to 2 bases, leaving 5 bases not matched to a gene. Drawing the rest from reference TRBV5-1 and TRBJ2-1, the complete variable domain is KAGVTQTPRYLIKTRGQQVTLSCSPISGHRSVSWYQQTPGQGLQFLFEYFSETQRNKGNFPGRFSGRQFSNSRSEMNVSTLELGDSALYLCASTPGTTYNEQFFGPGTRLTVL.